These 2 T cell receptor beta chains originate from one sample sequenced in a study of shared clonotypes between healthy human individuals. Measured with immunoSEQ multiplex PCR; TCRdb has only the in-frame clones, and not every one. The data show roughly 1 million clones, more than 60% seen once. Sequencing was done on a sample of memory CD4+ T cells sorted from blood. As to subset: CD45RA-negative fraction. The origin of the receptors is a man aged 18 to 35 in good health.

V and J are TRBV9 and TRBJ2-3; TRBD2 agrees at 8 bases. The CDR3 has 16 residues. Germline-derived CDR1 and CDR2 are SGDLS and YYNGEE. J lost 5 bases, V lost 3 bases, and 11 bases had no gene match. Written as DNA, the CDR3 is TGTGCCAGCAGCGCAAGAAGCGGGAGTAAAGGAGATACGCAGTATTTT. Residues: CASSARSGSKGDTQYF.

Notes on this clone: This likely reflects a read error, since a far larger clone is one base away. The chain employs TRBV30 and TRBJ2-7, with D possibly being TRBD2 (5 bases). Germline loops: CDR1 GTSNPN, CDR2 SVGIG (reference sequence). Trimming shortened V by 0 bases and J by 6 bases, and 9 bases separated the two germline ends. There are 12 residues in the CDR3. The CDR3 loop reads CAWSVQGSEQYF. The CDR3 nucleotides are TGTGCCTGGAGTGTACAAGGGAGCGAGCAGTACTTC.